The 28 T cell receptor beta chains given below trace back to one sample, sequenced in a study of blood T cell repertoires in COVID-19. Produced via immunoSEQ multiplex PCR; TCRdb's table is partial and in-frame only. The sample has approximately 150,000 clones; about four fifths are singletons. The sequenced sample was peripheral blood. These receptors were collected from a man aged 25-45 years with COVID-19, enrolled during active disease.

J is TRBJ2-5 and V is TRBV3-1 (or the pseudogene TRBV3-2); the match to TRBD1 covers 9 bases. This CDR3 has 14 amino acids. Trimming cost V 4 bases and J 3 bases; bases outside gene matches: 3. The germline V gene encodes CDR1 LGHDT and CDR2 YNNKEL (reference sequence). Here the CDR3 reads CASSPRDREETQYF. CDR3 nucleotide sequence: TGTGCCAGCAGCCCCCGGGACAGGGAAGAGACCCAGTACTTC.

This sequence joins TRBV5-1 and TRBJ2-7; the match to TRBD2 covers 9 bases. Germline V gives CDR1 SGHRS, CDR2 YFSETQ. V was clipped by 1 base and J by 0 bases; unmatched bases: 2. This CDR3 region has 15 residues. The CDR3 bases are TGCGCCAGCAGCTTGCCTAGCGGGGCCTCCTACGAGCAGTACTTC. Protein product: CASSLPSGASYEQYF.

CDR3 sequence: CASSVGTSDNEQFF. The CDR3, as DNA: TGTGCCAGCAGCGTAGGGACTAGCGACAATGAGCAGTTCTTC. The chain links TRBV9 to TRBJ2-1; 9 nucleotides match TRBD2. J lost 5 bases, V lost 0 bases, and 0 bases had no gene match. Germline V gene sequence: CDR1 SGDLS, CDR2 YYNGEE. There are 14 residues in the CDR3.

This clone was detected a few times. The chain recombines TRBV7-8 with TRBJ2-7; D gene ambiguous. With 5 bases removed from V and 6 bases from J, the gap between germline ends came to 5 bases. CDR3 length equals 10 residues. The V gene's germline CDR1 is SGHVS and CDR2 FQNEAQ. This chain's CDR3 is CASSPREQYF. DNA for the CDR3: TGTGCCAGCAGCCCCCGCGAGCAGTACTTC.

The chain couples TRBV19 to TRBJ1-5; D not certain. CDR3 length: 16 residues. CDR1 and CDR2 (germline): LNHDA, SQIVND (reference sequence). Trimming shortened V by 4 bases and J by 1 base, and 14 bases separated the two germline ends. CDR3 sequence: CASSKTTRLSNQPQHF. CDR3 nucleotide sequence: TGTGCCAGTAGTAAGACGACACGGCTGAGCAATCAGCCCCAGCATTTT.

The V and J genes are TRBV28 and TRBJ2-1, with TRBD2 matching over 13 bases. CDR1 is MDHEN and CDR2 is SYDVKM in the germline V gene. The CDR3 contains 16 residues. Trimming took 6 bases from V and 7 from J; bases not matched to a gene: 9. This CDR3 reads CASSTTSGRTQNEQFF. For the CDR3, the DNA is TGTGCCAGCAGCACGACTAGCGGGAGGACCCAGAATGAGCAGTTCTTC.

The chain has TRBV5-1 and TRBJ2-2, with a possible D match to TRBD1 (6 bases). The germline V gene encodes CDR1 SGHRS and CDR2 YFSETQ. V was pared by 6 bases and J by 7 bases, with 19 bases between. The CDR3 is 15 amino acids. The CDR3 DNA sequence: TGCGCCAGCATCGATCCGACCAGGGGCTACGGGGAGCTGTTTTTT. Its translation: CASIDPTRGYGELFF.

This chain uses TRBV20-1 with TRBJ1-2, with D possibly being TRBD1 (6 bases). Germline V gene lookup returns CDR1 DFQATT and CDR2 SNEGSKA (reference sequence). The CDR3 length is 10 residues. The V end was cut by 3 bases, the J end by 10 bases, with 9 bases between. CDR3 loop: CSARWTVYTF. The CDR3 DNA sequence: TGCAGTGCTAGGTGGACAGTCTACACCTTC.

V usage is TRBV7-9 and J usage is TRBJ1-6; TRBD1 agrees at 11 bases. CDR3 length: 15 residues. The junction had 3 bases not matched to a gene; V was cut back by 5 bases and J by 6 bases. CDR1 is SEHNR, CDR2 FQNEAQ, per germline (reference sequence). For the CDR3, the DNA is TGTGCCAGCAGCCGTGGGACAGGGGGTAATTCACCCCTCCACTTT. Its translation is CASSRGTGGNSPLHF.

The chain links TRBV6-5 to TRBJ2-7, with 10 bases aligning to TRBD1. This CDR3 is 14 amino acids long. The V and J ends lost 6 bases and 0 bases, in that order; junction bases with no gene match: 2. The V gene's germline CDR1 is MNHEY and CDR2 SVGAGI. CDR3 nucleotide sequence: TGTGCCAGCAGGGACAGGGGGACCTCCTACGAGCAGTACTTC. This sequence encodes CASRDRGTSYEQYF.

This sequence joins TRBV27 and TRBJ1-1, with D unclear. Trimming took off 8 bases at V and 1 base at J, with 11 bases between the two ends. Germline assignment: CDR1 MNHEY and CDR2 SMNVEV (reference sequence). The CDR3 consists of 13 residues. For the CDR3, the DNA is TGTGCCAGCGGCCGGGGAGAGAACACTGAAGCTTTCTTT. This encodes CASGRGENTEAFF.

Of note for this clone: Germline and junction disagree at one end, which may indicate a read error. This chain uses TRBV4-2 with TRBJ2-7, with TRBD2 identical over 7 bases. In germline, CDR1 is LGHNA, CDR2 YNFKEQ. There are 16 residues in the CDR3. The CDR3 region has the DNA TGTGCCAGCAGCCACAGCTCCGGGACTACCACCTACGTGCAGTACTTC. Protein sequence: CASSHSSGTTTYVQYF.

In its sample, this clone was seen once. The chain combines TRBV28 with TRBJ1-1; TRBD1 might be the D (6 bases). Per the germline V gene, CDR1 is MDHEN and CDR2 is SYDVKM. Between the trimmed V and J ends, which lost 6 bases and 1 base, there was a span of 12 bases. This CDR3 is built from 14 residues. CDR3 region: CASRTQGANTEAFF. For the CDR3, the DNA is TGTGCCAGCAGGACACAGGGAGCGAACACTGAAGCTTTCTTT.

The V gene is TRBV19, the J gene TRBJ2-1; D possibly corresponds to TRBD2 (5 bases). The CDR3 consists of 15 residues. Germline CDR1 is LNHDA and CDR2 is SQIVND (reference sequence). Trimming stripped 4 bases from V and 0 bases from J, with 10 bases between. The CDR3: CASSKGLSSYNEQFF. The CDR3 region has the DNA TGTGCCAGTAGTAAAGGACTGAGCTCCTACAATGAGCAGTTCTTC.

The chain uses TRBV27 and TRBJ1-3; 9 bases map to TRBD1. The CDR3 is 18 residues long. Germline V gene data show CDR1 as MNHEY and CDR2 as SMNVEV (reference sequence). V lost 6 bases and J lost 4; bases outside the gene matches: 16. The CDR3 sequence: CASSRSRTGTGHGNTIYF. The CDR3 coding sequence is TGTGCCAGCAGCCGAAGCAGAACCGGGACAGGGCACGGAAACACCATATATTTT.

This chain uses TRBV28 with TRBJ2-7; 7 nucleotides line up with TRBD2. Germline trimming cut 3 bases from V and 1 base from J; bases unmatched to any gene: 9. This CDR3 has 16 residues. The germline gives CDR1 MDHEN, CDR2 SYDVKM. For the CDR3, the DNA is TGTGCCAGCAGTTTTAAATACGGGGGAGGGTCCTACGAGCAGTACTTC. Translation gives CASSFKYGGGSYEQYF.

This chain uses TRBV28 with TRBJ1-2; 8 bases agree with TRBD1. J lost 2 bases, V lost 4 bases, and 6 bases had no gene match. The CDR3 totals 15 residues. Germline CDR1 reads MDHEN; CDR2 reads SYDVKM. The CDR3 sequence is CASSSQTGENYGYTF. DNA for the CDR3: TGTGCCAGCAGTTCTCAGACAGGGGAGAACTATGGCTACACCTTC.

The CDR3, as DNA: TGTGCCAGCAGCGTGGGCGGGATCAGTACCGGGGAGCTGTTTTTT. Translation: CASSVGGISTGELFF. The chain links TRBV9 to TRBJ2-2; D may be TRBD2 (6 bases). Trimming pared 2 bases from V and 5 bases from J, leaving 13 bases between. The CDR3 covers 15 residues. Germline V gene lookup returns CDR1 SGDLS and CDR2 YYNGEE.

The J gene is TRBJ2-7, the V gene TRBV6-1; tentative D call: TRBD2 (5 bases). There are 11 residues in the CDR3. CDR1 and CDR2 from the germline V gene are MNHNS and SASEGT. The V end lost 3 bases, the J end lost 7 bases, and 7 bases lay between the germline ends. The CDR3 nucleotides read TGTGCCAGCAGTGAGCCGGGGGAGCAGTACTTC. Translating it yields CASSEPGEQYF.

V is TRBV11-2 and J is TRBJ2-5; the D is unclear. The V gene lost 0 bases and the J gene lost 5 bases, with 13 bases spanning the gap. CDR1 is SGHAT and CDR2 is FQNNGV in the germline V gene. This CDR3 has 15 residues. Here the CDR3 DNA reads TGTGCCAGCAGCTTAGATGGTACAGCTTTGGAGACCCAGTACTTC. It specifies CASSLDGTALETQYF.

The V and J genes are TRBV5-4 and TRBJ2-5; D gene ambiguous. V was trimmed by 4 bases and J by 2 bases, leaving 15 bases between them. CDR1 and CDR2 (germline): SGHNT, YYREEE (reference sequence). The CDR3 runs to 15 residues. In DNA, the CDR3 is TGTGCCAGCAGCCGTGGGCTGGCAGCACAAGAGACCCAGTACTTC. Translating gives CASSRGLAAQETQYF.

This clone was counted a few times. The chain has TRBV5-4 and TRBJ2-7; possibly TRBD1 for D (5 bases). This CDR3 comprises 12 residues. V lost 4 bases and J 3 bases, leaving 8 bases between the germline ends. Germline CDR1 is SGHNT and CDR2 is YYREEE (reference sequence). CDR3 sequence reads: CASSPQGYEQYF. The DNA of the CDR3 is TGTGCCAGCAGCCCGCAGGGCTACGAGCAGTACTTC.

This rearrangement joins TRBV5-4 to TRBJ1-1; a weak D match, TRBD1 (6 bases). V lost 3 bases to trimming and J lost 1 base, with 16 bases between them. Germline loops: CDR1 SGHNT, CDR2 YYREEE (reference sequence). The CDR3 is 16 residues long. DNA for the CDR3: TGTGCCAGCAGCTCTCGATACGGGGGGCAGAACACTGAAGCTTTCTTT. Residues: CASSSRYGGQNTEAFF.

This clone has a single count. The V gene is TRBV2, the J gene TRBJ2-5; 13 bases line up with TRBD2. This CDR3 is built from 15 residues. Germline-derived CDR1 and CDR2 are SNHLY and FYNNEI. Trimming cost V 8 bases and J 5 bases; bases outside gene matches: 8. The CDR3 region has the DNA TGTGCCAGCGTCCGGACTAGCGGGAGCCGGGAGACCCAGTACTTC. It specifies CASVRTSGSRETQYF.

V gene TRBV28 combines with J gene TRBJ1-5; 7 nucleotides match TRBD1. This CDR3 region has 19 residues. The ends lost 4 bases at V and 6 bases at J; junction bases unmatched: 21. Germline CDR1 reads MDHEN; CDR2 reads SYDVKM. The CDR3 loop is CASSSVEYETGIFSQPQHF. The CDR3 DNA follows: TGTGCCAGCAGTTCGGTCGAATACGAGACAGGGATTTTCTCTCAGCCCCAGCATTTT.

The rearrangement uses TRBV9 and TRBJ1-6; 8 nucleotides line up with TRBD1. The CDR3 sequence is 16 residues long. Per germline, CDR1 SGDLS and CDR2 YYNGEE. Trimming removed 4 bases from V and 8 bases from J; junction bases left unmatched: 11. CDR3 sequence (DNA): TGTGCCAGCAGCCCCAGATCCGGGACAGGTTATTCACCCCTCCACTTT. This sequence encodes CASSPRSGTGYSPLHF. Full variable domain (remainder filled in from reference TRBV9 and TRBJ1-6): DSGVTQTPKHLITATGQRVTLRCSPRSGDLSVYWYQQSLDQGLQFLIQYYNGEERAKGNILERFSAQQFPDLHSELNLSSLELGDSALYFCASSPRSGTGYSPLHFGNGTRLTVT.

The chain couples TRBV15 to TRBJ1-1, with TRBD1 matching over 10 bases. The V gene end was trimmed by 5 bases and the J gene end by 11 bases; junction bases not matched to a gene: 14. In germline, CDR1 is LNHNV, CDR2 YYDKDF (reference sequence). The CDR3 sequence is 15 residues long. The CDR3: CATSSSPGQGFMAFF. As DNA, the CDR3 is TGTGCCACCAGCTCCAGTCCGGGACAGGGGTTCATGGCTTTCTTT.

The chain couples TRBV24-1 to TRBJ2-2, with D maybe TRBD1 (6 bases). The V and J ends lost 4 bases and 9 bases respectively, with 17 bases between them. Germline V gene data show CDR1 as KGHDR and CDR2 as SFDVKD. The CDR3 is 15 amino acids. CDR3 amino acids: CATSETGQSFRELFF. The CDR3 DNA follows: TGTGCCACCAGTGAAACGGGACAATCCTTTCGGGAGCTGTTTTTT.